This entry lists 29 T cell receptor beta chains sequenced from one sample in a study of T-cell memory formation after mild COVID-19. TCRdb re-analysed the 5' RACE reads in MiXCR, keeping a single row per CDR3 protein. Among 550,000 to 600,000 distinct CDR3 sequences listed, roughly 22% were seen once. The sequenced material came from PBMCs or a T cell subset sorted from them (not recorded which). These receptors came from an adult woman who had mild COVID-19 (a few samples of this study predate the infection). Cell type and time point are not known.

V usage is TRBV5-5 and J usage is TRBJ2-1; 7 nucleotides agree with TRBD1. The V gene's germline CDR1 is SGHKS and CDR2 YYEKEE (reference sequence). With V trimmed by 2 bases and J by 8 bases, 7 bases remained unmatched. This CDR3 comprises 14 residues. The CDR3 sequence: CASSFDYRGYEQFF. CDR3 bases: TGTGCCAGCAGCTTTGATTACAGGGGTTATGAGCAGTTCTTC.

The chain recombines TRBV9 with TRBJ2-6; no firm D call. Germline CDR1 and CDR2: SGDLS and YYNGEE. The V end was cut by 0 bases, the J end by 2 bases, with 3 bases between. The CDR3 runs 14 residues. CDR3: CASSVVTGANVLTF. CDR3 DNA: TGTGCCAGCAGCGTAGTAACTGGGGCCAACGTCCTGACTTTC.

This clonotype is a singleton in its sample. The J gene is TRBJ2-1, the V gene TRBV12-3 or TRBV12-4, with 9 bases fitting TRBD2. The CDR3 is made up of 19 amino acids. Unmatched junction bases numbered 14, after V lost 5 bases and J lost 0 bases. CDR3 region: CASSLFGLAGPSSYNEQFF. The CDR3 coding sequence is TGTGCCAGCAGTCTTTTTGGGCTAGCGGGACCGAGCTCCTACAATGAGCAGTTCTTC.

This clonotype was counted between two and nine times. The chain has TRBV5-1 and TRBJ2-1, with no clear D. V lost 0 bases and J lost 8, with 9 bases in between. Germline assignment: CDR1 SGHRS and CDR2 YFSETQ. This CDR3 is built from 13 residues. CDR3 nucleotides: TGCGCCAGCAGCTTGGAAACAGTGGATGAGCAGTTCTTC. It codes for CASSLETVDEQFF.

This clonotype has just a few counts. The chain carries TRBV7-9 and TRBJ2-1, with 7 bases identical to TRBD1. The V gene end was trimmed by 3 bases and the J gene end by 6 bases; junction bases not matched to a gene: 8. This CDR3 has 15 residues. CDR1 is SEHNR and CDR2 is FQNEAQ in the germline V gene (reference sequence). The CDR3: CASSLAMAGGNEQFF. CDR3 coding DNA: TGTGCCAGCAGCTTGGCGATGGCAGGGGGCAATGAGCAGTTCTTC.

This clonotype was seen more than once but under ten times. The chain combines TRBV6-5 with TRBJ2-1, with 11 bases lining up with TRBD2. Germline loops: CDR1 MNHEY, CDR2 SVGAGI. This CDR3 has 16 residues. The V segment lost 4 bases and the J segment 4 bases; nucleotides outside the gene matches: 6. CDR3 amino acids: CASSSILAGGYNEQFF. CDR3 nucleotide sequence: TGTGCCAGCAGTTCCATCCTAGCGGGAGGATACAATGAGCAGTTCTTC.

In its sample, this clonotype was seen a few times. CDR3 residues: CASTTALGTVNIQYF. The DNA of the CDR3 is TGTGCCAGCACCACGGCTCTCGGGACAGTAAACATTCAGTACTTC. The chain uses TRBV12-3 or TRBV12-4 and TRBJ2-4; 7 positions match TRBD1. The CDR3 totals 15 residues. Losses at the gene ends were 7 bases for V and 6 bases for J; bases not matched to a gene: 12.

Only one count was recorded for this clonotype. It may be a read error: a sequence one base away is much more abundant. This chain links TRBV2 with TRBJ2-5, with a tentative D call TRBD1 (7 bases). The CDR3 is 12 amino acids. Per the germline V gene, CDR1 is SNHLY and CDR2 is FYNNEI. V was cut by 6 bases and J by 5 bases, with 10 bases left in between. CDR3 in DNA: TGTGCCAGCAGACAGGGGAGGGAGACCCAGTACTTC. It codes for CASRQGRETQYF.

This clonotype came up a few times. The gene calls are TRBV29-1 and TRBJ2-3; D may be TRBD1 (5 bases). Germline CDR1 is SQVTM and CDR2 is ANQGSEA. This CDR3 has 14 residues. Deletions cut 7 bases from V and 1 base from J, with 15 bases between. The CDR3: CSAASDRRTDTQYF. The CDR3 bases are TGCAGCGCGGCCTCAGACAGACGCACAGATACGCAGTATTTT.

This chain connects TRBV14 to TRBJ2-3; D is perhaps TRBD1 or TRBD2 (5 bases each). The germline CDR1 and CDR2 sequences are SGHDN and FVKESK. The CDR3 contains 17 residues. Trimming removed 2 bases from V and 0 bases from J, with 15 bases in between. The CDR3 protein is CASSQYTGTASTDTQYF. In DNA, the CDR3 is TGTGCCAGCAGCCAATATACCGGGACCGCGAGCACAGATACGCAGTATTTT.

This clonotype was recorded a few times. V gene TRBV20-1 combines with J gene TRBJ2-6; TRBD2 agrees at 14 bases. This CDR3 region has 20 residues. Germline lookup yields CDR1 DFQATT and CDR2 SNEGSKA (reference sequence). The V segment lost 6 bases and the J segment 4 bases; nucleotides outside the gene matches: 17. The CDR3 spells CSAPKAQTSGRATGANVLTF. The CDR3 DNA sequence: TGCAGTGCCCCAAAGGCCCAGACTAGCGGGAGGGCCACGGGGGCCAACGTCCTGACTTTC.

This clonotype showed up just a few times. V and J are TRBV4-1 and TRBJ2-7; D is perhaps TRBD2 (6 bases). CDR1 and CDR2 (germline): MGHRA, YSYEKL. The V and J ends lost 0 bases and 2 bases respectively, with 14 bases between them. This CDR3 is 16 amino acids long. For the CDR3, the DNA is TGCGCCAGCAGCCAAGATTTGGGGGGAGCCGCCTACGAGCAGTACTTC. Protein: CASSQDLGGAAYEQYF.

This chain joins TRBV5-5 and TRBJ1-1; perhaps TRBD1 as D (6 bases). The V end lost 3 bases, the J end lost 5 bases, and 23 bases lay between the germline ends. The CDR3 runs to 17 residues. Germline V gene data show CDR1 as SGHKS and CDR2 as YYEKEE (reference sequence). The CDR3 DNA reads as TGTGCCAGCAGCTCGGCGGGCGGGAGGGGGAGGGAAACTGAAGCTTTCTTT. It is translated as CASSSAGGRGRETEAFF.

The chain couples TRBV12-3 or TRBV12-4 to TRBJ1-6; TRBD1 might be the D (5 bases). The CDR3 consists of 15 residues. Between the trimmed V and J ends, which lost 4 bases and 7 bases, there was a span of 14 bases. The CDR3 region has the DNA TGTGCCAGCAGTTCCCCCCGGGACCACAATTCACCCCTCCACTTT. This sequence encodes CASSSPRDHNSPLHF.

This chain joins TRBV9 and TRBJ2-3, with a possible D match to TRBD1 (6 bases). V lost 0 bases and J 4 bases, leaving 18 bases between the germline ends. CDR3 size: 17 residues. The germline V gene encodes CDR1 SGDLS and CDR2 YYNGEE. The CDR3 DNA follows: TGTGCCAGCAGCGTAGGGGGGCTCCCCGCCGGCCCAGATACGCAGTATTTT. It specifies CASSVGGLPAGPDTQYF.

The chain couples TRBV19 to TRBJ2-1, with D possibly matching TRBD1 (6 bases). V was pared by 2 bases and J by 3 bases, with 17 bases between. Germline CDR1 is LNHDA and CDR2 is SQIVND (reference sequence). The CDR3 has 17 amino acids. CDR3: CASSINTGSFIYNEQFF. DNA for the CDR3: TGTGCCAGTAGTATAAATACAGGGTCCTTTATCTACAATGAGCAGTTCTTC.

This clonotype appeared a few times. The gene calls are TRBV12-3 or TRBV12-4 and TRBJ1-1, with D possibly being TRBD1 (6 bases). With 8 bases removed from V and 1 base from J, the gap between germline ends came to 14 bases. The CDR3 is made up of 14 amino acids. The CDR3 loop reads CASGQPPENTEAFF. CDR3 nucleotides: TGTGCCAGCGGACAGCCCCCGGAGAACACTGAAGCTTTCTTT.

The V and J genes are TRBV4-2 and TRBJ2-1; 7 bases fit TRBD2. Germline V lookup: CDR1 LGHNA, CDR2 YNFKEQ. The CDR3 contains 17 residues. J was trimmed by 0 bases and V by 1 base; bases with no gene match: 6. The CDR3: CASSQGVSGNSYNEQFF. The CDR3 DNA follows: TGTGCCAGCAGCCAAGGCGTAAGCGGGAACTCCTACAATGAGCAGTTCTTC.

J is TRBJ2-1 and V is TRBV4-2, with D tentatively TRBD1 (6 bases). V lost 4 bases and J 7 bases, leaving 20 bases between the germline ends. The CDR3 is 16 residues long. In germline, CDR1 is LGHNA, CDR2 YNFKEQ. CDR3 nucleotide sequence: TGTGCCAGCAGCCCATTACAGGGACCCTTGAGGAATGAGCAGTTCTTC. It translates to CASSPLQGPLRNEQFF.

This clonotype has just a few counts. The chain is built from TRBV5-6 and TRBJ2-7; TRBD2 aligns across 7 bases. Germline V lookup: CDR1 SGHDT, CDR2 YYEEEE. Unmatched junction bases numbered 7, after V lost 1 base and J lost 0 bases. CDR3 length: 16 residues. The CDR3 bases are TGTGCCAGCAGCTTGTGGCGGGGAGGGAGCTCCTACGAGCAGTACTTC. It yields the protein CASSLWRGGSSYEQYF.

This clonotype has a handful of counts. The V and J genes are TRBV12-3 or TRBV12-4 and TRBJ1-2; D possibly corresponds to TRBD1 (6 bases). This CDR3 has 14 residues. The V end was cut by 5 bases, the J end by 3 bases, with 13 bases between. For the CDR3, the DNA is TGTGCCAGCAGTCCGAGTTACAGGGACTATGGCTACACCTTC. Translating gives CASSPSYRDYGYTF.

The chain uses TRBV3-1 and TRBJ1-2, with TRBD1 matching over 7 bases. Germline CDR1 and CDR2: LGHDT and YNNKEL (reference sequence). The CDR3 totals 18 residues. Trimming removed 0 bases from V and 3 bases from J; junction bases left unmatched: 13. In DNA, the CDR3 is TGTGCCAGCAGCCAAGATCAATTGTTTAGAGGGGGCCACTATGGCTACACCTTC. It yields the protein CASSQDQLFRGGHYGYTF.

This clonotype was seen ten or more times. This rearrangement joins TRBV5-1 to TRBJ2-3, with 9 positions matching TRBD1. Germline-derived CDR1 and CDR2 are SGHRS and YFSETQ. The CDR3 is made up of 16 amino acids. V shed 3 bases, J shed 1 base, and the junction held 6 bases outside the gene matches. The CDR3 spells CASSSPRDRGTDTQYF. Here the CDR3 DNA reads TGCGCCAGCAGCTCCCCCCGGGACAGGGGCACAGATACGCAGTATTTT.

The J gene is TRBJ2-3, the V gene TRBV20-1; 11 bases fit TRBD2. CDR1 DFQATT and CDR2 SNEGSKA come from the germline V gene (reference sequence). The CDR3 covers 17 residues. The junction had 11 bases not matched to a gene; V was cut back by 4 bases and J by 2 bases. CDR3 in amino acids: CSAMRLAGNRATDTQYF. CDR3 DNA: TGCAGTGCTATGAGACTAGCGGGGAACCGTGCCACAGATACGCAGTATTTT.

This chain links TRBV7-2 with TRBJ2-3; TRBD2 matches at 9 bases. This CDR3 region has 15 residues. Germline V gives CDR1 SGHTA, CDR2 FQGNSA. V gave up 5 bases and J gave up 6 bases; unmatched junction bases: 9. The CDR3 here is CASSTGGGEFDTQYF. The DNA of the CDR3 is TGTGCCAGCAGCACAGGCGGGGGGGAGTTTGATACGCAGTATTTT.

J is TRBJ2-5 and V is TRBV12-3 or TRBV12-4; no reliable D call. This CDR3 comprises 14 residues. The V end was cut by 4 bases, the J end by 4 bases, with 13 bases between. CDR3 in amino acids: CASSSSRALETQYF. CDR3 DNA sequence: TGTGCCAGCAGTTCTTCAAGAGCACTAGAGACCCAGTACTTC.

In its sample, this clonotype was seen a few times. J is TRBJ2-5 and V is TRBV7-9, with TRBD2 identical over 11 bases. The J segment lost 5 bases and the V segment lost 5 bases, leaving 13 bases of the junction unmatched. Germline CDR1 is SEHNR and CDR2 is FQNEAQ (reference sequence). This CDR3 contains 17 residues. In nucleotides, the CDR3 is TGTGCCAGCAGCCCGGGACTAGCGGAAACCAATTGGGAGACCCAGTACTTC. As protein: CASSPGLAETNWETQYF.

The chain is built from TRBV7-9 and TRBJ2-1; TRBD2 matches 7 bases. V gave up 4 bases and J gave up 3 bases; unmatched junction bases: 9. The CDR3 extends over 16 amino acids. Germline assignment: CDR1 SEHNR and CDR2 FQNEAQ (reference sequence). The CDR3, as DNA: TGTGCCAGCAGCTCCGGGTGGCGGGGGTACTACAATGAGCAGTTCTTC. Translated: CASSSGWRGYYNEQFF.

To note about this clonotype: The junction differs from germline at one of its ends, possibly a read error. The chain recombines TRBV7-9 with TRBJ1-5, with 10 positions matching TRBD1. Germline CDR1 SEHNR, CDR2 FQNEAQ (reference sequence). This CDR3 region has 13 residues. CDR3 sequence (DNA): TGTGCCAGCAGCTTAGCTTTGGGACAGGGGATGAATTTT. Translating it yields CASSLALGQGMNF.